The T cell receptor beta chain described here comes from a study of T cell responses to AZD1222 COVID-19 vaccine. Study as a whole: Second-dose timings of about 4 or about 12 weeks were pooled.

The CDR3 has 13 residues. Per the germline V gene, CDR1 is MNHEY and CDR2 is SVGAGI. With 6 bases clipped from V and 8 bases from J, the junction kept 2 bases outside the gene matches. To note about this clone: The target antigen is unknown.

General study points: Donors in the cohort were predominantly white British and more often female, and clonal diversity was possibly underestimated. The study identified only six AZD1222 recipients as seropositive at baseline.

Some clones are missing from TCRdb's copy, which holds only in-frame ones; the method was immunoSEQ multiplex PCR. The repertoire holds about 260,000 clones, with roughly 93% as singletons. The sequenced sample was peripheral blood, obtained on day 0 of AZD1222 vaccination. The chain carries TRBV6-5 and TRBJ1-6, with 9 nucleotides matching TRBD1. The clonotype originates from an adult in good health. CDR3: CASRTGGDSPLHF. The DNA of the CDR3 is TGTGCCAGCAGGACAGGGGGGGATTCACCCCTCCACTTT.